Given below is one T cell receptor (beta chain) in context. This CDR3 has 21 amino acids. V was clipped by 7 bases and J by 3 bases; unmatched bases: 21. The germline CDR1 and CDR2 sequences are MNHEY and SMNVEV (reference sequence). Using immunoSEQ multiplex PCR, the repertoire was profiled, and TCRdb retains in-frame clones only, with some absent. Altogether tens of thousands of clones are present, roughly 92% being singletons, with the ten largest covering 0.75% to 0.85%. The sample originates from a study of T cell changes during pregnancy in multiple sclerosis. This sequence was found in a female donor with multiple sclerosis, enrolled in a pregnancy study. The starting material was CD4+ T cells from peripheral blood mononuclear cells, obtained before pregnancy. The V gene is TRBV27, the J gene TRBJ2-2; 12 bases agree with TRBD2. The CDR3, as DNA: TGTGCCAGCACTTTTTTTGGGACCCTAGCGGGAGGGCCTCAGTACACCGGGGAGCTGTTTTTT. Protein sequence: CASTFFGTLAGGPQYTGELFF.